This T cell receptor beta chain was obtained from a study of cytomegalovirus exposure and HLA in healthy donors. The CDR3 extends over 14 amino acids. The V gene's germline CDR1 is SNHLY and CDR2 FYNNEI. V shed 7 bases and J 6 bases; nucleotides not matched to a gene: 9. Primers included in the PCR were 60 Vbeta and 13 Jbeta primers. Profiling relied on immunoSEQ multiplex PCR, and the TCRdb table lists in-frame clones only, not all of them. The sample lists 170,000 or so clones, around four fifths occurring once. This sequence originates from a young woman in good health and CMV-seronegative. The genes are TRBV2 and TRBJ1-5; 7 nucleotides align to TRBD1. Specimen: PBMCs. DNA for the CDR3: TGTGCCAGCACCCAGGGGGATATCGGTCAGCCCCAGCATTTT. This codes for CASTQGDIGQPQHF.